Described below is a single T cell receptor beta chain sequence and its context. Its antigen is currently unknown. This record comes from a study of cytotoxic CD8 clonotypes in ibrutinib-treated CLL. Study overall: Collecting the response samples happened after a median 12 months of treatment, with a range of 6 to 36.

The CDR3 spans 13 residues. V shed 4 bases, J shed 6 bases, and the junction held 7 bases outside the gene matches. The germline gives CDR1 SGHRS, CDR2 YFSETQ. Study observations and caveats: A rise in clonality was seen at ibrutinib response, and a fall back toward baseline was seen at progression. Baseline-level clonality went beyond age-matched healthy donors and moved in step with circulating CD8+ T-cell counts.

The assay was immunoSEQ multiplex PCR, and TCRdb's table has in-frame clones only and misses some. Among about 50,000 clones, 57% were seen once, and the ten largest hold approximately 27%. Source: PBMCs, taken after 24 months of ibrutinib treatment. The genes are TRBV5-1 and TRBJ2-7; TRBD1 matches at 7 bases. This sequence originates from a human donor with chronic lymphocytic leukemia. The chain's CDR3 is CASSVDRDPEQYF. For the CDR3, the DNA is TGCGCCAGCAGCGTCGACAGGGATCCCGAGCAGTACTTC.